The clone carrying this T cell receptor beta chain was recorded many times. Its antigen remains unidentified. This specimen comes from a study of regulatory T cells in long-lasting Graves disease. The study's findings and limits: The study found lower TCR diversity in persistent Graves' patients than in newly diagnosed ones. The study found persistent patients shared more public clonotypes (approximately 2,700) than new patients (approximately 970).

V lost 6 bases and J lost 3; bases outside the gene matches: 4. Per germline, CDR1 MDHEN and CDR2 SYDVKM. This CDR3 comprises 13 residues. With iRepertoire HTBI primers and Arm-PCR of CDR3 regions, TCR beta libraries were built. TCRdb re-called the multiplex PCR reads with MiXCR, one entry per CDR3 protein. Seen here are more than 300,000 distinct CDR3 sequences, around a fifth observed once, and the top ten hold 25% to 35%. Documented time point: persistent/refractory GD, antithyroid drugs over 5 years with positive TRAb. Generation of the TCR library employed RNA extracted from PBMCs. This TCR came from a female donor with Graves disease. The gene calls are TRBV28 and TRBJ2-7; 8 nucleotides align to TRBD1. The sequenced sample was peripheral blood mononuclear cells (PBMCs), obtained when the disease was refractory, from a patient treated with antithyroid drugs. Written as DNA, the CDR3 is TGTGCCAGCAGCAGGACAGGGAACTACGAGCAGTACTTC. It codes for CASSRTGNYEQYF. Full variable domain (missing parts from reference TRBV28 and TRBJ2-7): DVKVTQSSRYLVKRTGEKVFLECVQDMDHENMFWYRQDPGLGLRLIYFSYDVKMKEKGDIPEGYSVSREKKERFSLILESASTNQTSMYLCASSRTGNYEQYFGPGTRLTVT.